This TCR beta chain was retrieved from a study of human T cells and chemical hapten exposure. There are 15 residues in the CDR3. The germline V gene encodes CDR1 KGHSH and CDR2 LQKENI. V dropped 2 bases and J dropped 3 bases, with 11 bases sitting between them. Each CDR3 protein is one row after TCRdb ran MiXCR on the RACE reads. The sample holds a few hundred thousand distinct CDR3 sequences, 4.8% seen once. This clonotype has at least ten counts. The time point was: patch test 1, 2 weeks after DPC sensitization. Sample treatment: therapeutic diphenylcyclopropenone sensitization with weekly scalp DPC.

The sample here was whole blood, taken in connection with sensitization to the hapten diphenylcyclopropenone (DPC). The sequence derives from a woman between 50 and 59 years old with alopecia areata. Some clones in this sample may be carry-over from other donors' samples. The chain recombines TRBV18 with TRBJ1-3; D unclear. The CDR3 loop is CASSPEDWDGNTIYF. CDR3 DNA sequence: TGTGCCAGCTCACCAGAGGATTGGGATGGAAACACCATATATTTT.